These T cell receptor beta chains were read from a single sample in a study of blood T cells in healthy people across ages. In TCRdb, the 5' RACE reads were re-called with MiXCR into one record per CDR3 protein. The sample lists about 1.6 million distinct CDR3 sequences, 30% to 35% seen once, with roughly 12% in the top ten. Sequenced input: blood. These receptors came from a young woman in good health. The CDR3 runs from the conserved cysteine through the conserved F or W. A D gene is named only where the DNA matches it firmly. Size values are once, few and many counts, or a class for expanded clones, and some rows have none.

CDR3 DNA: TGCAGCGCCGAGAGGGGGGACACTGAAGCTTTCTTT; CDR3 protein: CSAERGDTEAFF; J gene: TRBJ1-1; V gene: TRBV29-1; clone size: -; D gene: -
CDR3 DNA: TGTGCCAGCAGAATTGACGGCGCGGGTTCCTACGAGCAGTACTTC; CDR3 protein: CASRIDGAGSYEQYF; J gene: TRBJ2-7; V gene: TRBV6-2/TRBV6-3; clone size: -; D gene: -
CDR3 DNA: TGTGCCAGCAGCCCCGGGACAGGCGTCTATGGCTACACCTTC; CDR3 protein: CASSPGTGVYGYTF; J gene: TRBJ1-2; V gene: TRBV6-1; clone size: many; D gene: TRBD1
CDR3 DNA: TGTGCCAGCAGCACAACAGGGGCCTATGGCTACACCTTC; CDR3 protein: CASSTTGAYGYTF; J gene: TRBJ1-2; V gene: TRBV11-2; clone size: few; D gene: TRBD1
CDR3 DNA: TGCAGTGCTAGAGATCGGAGGGGAGGCCCATCCTACGAGCAGTACTTC; CDR3 protein: CSARDRRGGPSYEQYF; J gene: TRBJ2-7; V gene: TRBV20-1; clone size: few; D gene: -
CDR3 DNA: TGCGCCAGCAGCTTGGGACAGGGGGTCACTGAAGCTTTCTTT; CDR3 protein: CASSLGQGVTEAFF; J gene: TRBJ1-1; V gene: TRBV5-1; clone size: few; D gene: TRBD1
CDR3 DNA: TGTGCCAGCAGCTTGGATTTAGCGGGAGGGCTGGGTGAGCAGTTCTTC; CDR3 protein: CASSLDLAGGLGEQFF; J gene: TRBJ2-1; V gene: TRBV7-3; clone size: few; D gene: TRBD2
CDR3 DNA: TGTGCCAGCAGTTCTAGGGTCCAGGCAGATACGCAGTATTTT; CDR3 protein: CASSSRVQADTQYF; J gene: TRBJ2-3; V gene: TRBV27; clone size: few; D gene: -
CDR3 DNA: TGTGCCAGCAGCTTAGGAAGCGGGCCGTCCTACAATGAGCAGTACTTC; CDR3 protein: CASSLGSGPSYNEQYF; J gene: TRBJ2-7; V gene: TRBV7-9; clone size: -; D gene: -
CDR3 DNA: TGTGCCAGCAGCCAAACAGGGGGCTACTATGGCTACACCTTC; CDR3 protein: CASSQTGGYYGYTF; J gene: TRBJ1-2; V gene: TRBV6-2/TRBV6-3; clone size: many; D gene: TRBD1
CDR3 DNA: TGCGCCAGCAGATTGGGGGGCACTAATGAAAAACTGTTTTTT; CDR3 protein: CASRLGGTNEKLFF; J gene: TRBJ1-4; V gene: TRBV5-1; clone size: -; D gene: -
CDR3 DNA: TGTGCCAGCAGCCTACCCTGGCGGGAGGGGGTCGACGAGCAGTACTTC; CDR3 protein: CASSLPWREGVDEQYF; J gene: TRBJ2-7; V gene: TRBV7-9; clone size: -; D gene: TRBD2
CDR3 DNA: TGTGCCAGCAGCTTGGCTAGCGGAGCATACAATGAGCAGTTCTTC; CDR3 protein: CASSLASGAYNEQFF; J gene: TRBJ2-1; V gene: TRBV7-3; clone size: many; D gene: TRBD2
CDR3 DNA: TGCAGTGCTAGAGATATAGGACAGGGATATGGCTACACCTTC; CDR3 protein: CSARDIGQGYGYTF; J gene: TRBJ1-2; V gene: TRBV20-1; clone size: -; D gene: TRBD1
CDR3 DNA: TGTGCCAGCAGTTCGCCGGGACTAGCGGGAACGGACTCTGGGGCCAACGTCCTGACTTTC; CDR3 protein: CASSSPGLAGTDSGANVLTF; J gene: TRBJ2-6; V gene: TRBV12-3/TRBV12-4; clone size: -; D gene: TRBD2
CDR3 DNA: TGTGCCAGCAGCCGGATCGGGAACACTGAAGCTTTCTTT; CDR3 protein: CASSRIGNTEAFF; J gene: TRBJ1-1; V gene: TRBV3-1; clone size: -; D gene: -
CDR3 DNA: TGTGCCAGCAGCGGAGCAGGTGACAGGGGCTATGGCTACACCTTC; CDR3 protein: CASSGAGDRGYGYTF; J gene: TRBJ1-2; V gene: TRBV9; clone size: few; D gene: TRBD1
CDR3 DNA: TGCAGTGCTGTAGCGGGGCCCCTCCCTGAGCAGTTCTTC; CDR3 protein: CSAVAGPLPEQFF; J gene: TRBJ2-1; V gene: TRBV20-1; clone size: -; D gene: TRBD2
CDR3 DNA: TGTGCCAGCAGTGAAGCAAGGACAGGAGTAGATACGCAGTATTTT; CDR3 protein: CASSEARTGVDTQYF; J gene: TRBJ2-3; V gene: TRBV2; clone size: -; D gene: TRBD1